This T cell receptor beta chain was profiled in a study of circulating and synovial CD4+ cells in juvenile arthritis. The repertoire was sequenced with immunoSEQ multiplex PCR; TCRdb's copy has only in-frame clones and lacks some. Seen here are tens of thousands of clones, 90% to 95% observed once, and the top ten hold 0.68%. The CDR3 runs to 14 residues. Trimming cost V 3 bases and J 10 bases; bases outside gene matches: 9. CDR1 is MNHEY, CDR2 SMNVEV, per germline (reference sequence). Study-wide findings and caveats: Bulk blood CD4 samples held at least an order of magnitude more or fewer genomes than CPL.

In regard to this clone: Antigen specificity is unknown.

The receptor's source is a human donor with juvenile idiopathic arthritis. V and J are TRBV27 and TRBJ2-1; 7 positions match TRBD2. Sequenced input: CD4+ T cells from blood. The CDR3 reads CASSLDGRAGEQFF. The DNA for the CDR3 is TGTGCCAGCAGTTTGGATGGGAGGGCGGGCGAGCAGTTCTTC.